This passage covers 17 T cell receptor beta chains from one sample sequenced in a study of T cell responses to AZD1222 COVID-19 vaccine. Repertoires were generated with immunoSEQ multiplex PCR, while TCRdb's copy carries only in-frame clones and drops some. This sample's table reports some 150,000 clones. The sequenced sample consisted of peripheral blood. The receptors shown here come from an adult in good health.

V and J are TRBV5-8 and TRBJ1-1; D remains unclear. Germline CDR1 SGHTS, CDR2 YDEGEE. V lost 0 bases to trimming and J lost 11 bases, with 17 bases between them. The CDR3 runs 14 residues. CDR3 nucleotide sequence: TGTGCCAGCAGCTTGGCAGGTAGTGTGTTGTGGGCTTTCTTT. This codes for CASSLAGSVLWAFF.

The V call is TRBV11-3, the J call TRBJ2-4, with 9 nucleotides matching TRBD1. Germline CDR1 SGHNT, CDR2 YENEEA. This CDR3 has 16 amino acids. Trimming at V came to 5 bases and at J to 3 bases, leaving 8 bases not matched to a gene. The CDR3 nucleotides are TGTGCCAGCAGCGGCCGGGACAGGGAGGGCAAAAACATTCAGTACTTC. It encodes CASSGRDREGKNIQYF.

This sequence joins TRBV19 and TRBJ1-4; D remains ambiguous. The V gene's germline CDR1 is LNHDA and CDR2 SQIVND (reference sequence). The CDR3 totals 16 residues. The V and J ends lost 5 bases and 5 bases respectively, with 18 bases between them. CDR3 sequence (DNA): TGTGCCAGTAGTCCGACCTCCGCGGCACCAAATGAAAAACTGTTTTTT. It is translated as CASSPTSAAPNEKLFF.

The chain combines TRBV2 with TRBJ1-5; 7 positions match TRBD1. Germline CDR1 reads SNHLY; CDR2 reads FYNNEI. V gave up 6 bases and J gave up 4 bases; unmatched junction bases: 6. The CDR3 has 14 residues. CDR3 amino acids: CASSWGQQNQPQHF. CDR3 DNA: TGTGCCAGCAGCTGGGGACAGCAAAATCAGCCCCAGCATTTT.

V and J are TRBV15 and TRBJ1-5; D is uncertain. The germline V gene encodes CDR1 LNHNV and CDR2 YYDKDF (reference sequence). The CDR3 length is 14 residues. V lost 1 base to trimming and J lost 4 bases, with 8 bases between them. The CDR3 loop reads CATSRGPLNQPQHF. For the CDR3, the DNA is TGTGCCACCAGCAGAGGACCTTTAAATCAGCCCCAGCATTTT.

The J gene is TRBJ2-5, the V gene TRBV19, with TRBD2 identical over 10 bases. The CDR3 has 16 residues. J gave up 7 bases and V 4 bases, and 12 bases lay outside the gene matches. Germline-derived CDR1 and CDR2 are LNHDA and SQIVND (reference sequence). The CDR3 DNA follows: TGTGCCAGTAGTACCCAGCGGGGGGGCCGAAGAGTGACCCAGTACTTC. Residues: CASSTQRGGRRVTQYF. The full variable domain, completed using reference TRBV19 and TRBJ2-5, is DGGITQSPKYLFRKEGQNVTLSCEQNLNHDAMYWYRQDPGQGLRLIYYSQIVNDFQKGDIAEGYSVSREKKESFPLTVTSAQKNPTAFYLCASSTQRGGRRVTQYFGPGTRLLVL.

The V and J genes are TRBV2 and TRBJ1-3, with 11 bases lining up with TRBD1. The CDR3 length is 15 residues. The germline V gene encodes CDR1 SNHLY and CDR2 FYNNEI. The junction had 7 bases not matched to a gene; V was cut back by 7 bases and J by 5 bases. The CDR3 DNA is TGTGCCAGCATCGACCGGGACAGGGGGAGAAACACCATATATTTT. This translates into CASIDRDRGRNTIYF.

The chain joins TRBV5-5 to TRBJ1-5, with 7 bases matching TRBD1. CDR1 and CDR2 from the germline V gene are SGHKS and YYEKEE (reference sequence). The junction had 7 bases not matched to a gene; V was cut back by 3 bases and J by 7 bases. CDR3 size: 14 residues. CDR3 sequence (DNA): TGTGCCAGCAGCTCAGGACAGGATGGACAGCCCCAGCATTTT. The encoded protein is CASSSGQDGQPQHF.

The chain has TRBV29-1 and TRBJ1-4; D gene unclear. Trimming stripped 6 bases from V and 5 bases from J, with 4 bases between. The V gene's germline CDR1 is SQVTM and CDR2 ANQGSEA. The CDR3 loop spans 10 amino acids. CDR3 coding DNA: TGCAGCGTCTTAAATGAAAAACTGTTTTTT. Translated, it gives CSVLNEKLFF.

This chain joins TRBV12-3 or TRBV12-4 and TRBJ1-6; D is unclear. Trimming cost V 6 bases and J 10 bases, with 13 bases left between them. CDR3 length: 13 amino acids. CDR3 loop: CASRDSRGSPLHF. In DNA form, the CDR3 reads TGTGCCAGCAGGGATTCCAGAGGATCACCCCTCCACTTT.

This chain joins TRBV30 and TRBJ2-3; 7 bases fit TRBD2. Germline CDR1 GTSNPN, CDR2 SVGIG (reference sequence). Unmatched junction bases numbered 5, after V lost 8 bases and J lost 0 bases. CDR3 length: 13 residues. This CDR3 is CAGGGSSTDTQYF. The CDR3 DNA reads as TGTGCCGGGGGGGGGTCTAGCACAGATACGCAGTATTTT. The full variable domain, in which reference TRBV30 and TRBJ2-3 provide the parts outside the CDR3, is SQTIHQWPATLVQPVGSPLSLECTVEGTSNPNLYWYRQAAGRGLQLLFYSVGIGQISSEVPQNLSASRPQDRQFILSSKKLLLSDSGFYLCAGGGSSTDTQYFGPGTRLTVL.

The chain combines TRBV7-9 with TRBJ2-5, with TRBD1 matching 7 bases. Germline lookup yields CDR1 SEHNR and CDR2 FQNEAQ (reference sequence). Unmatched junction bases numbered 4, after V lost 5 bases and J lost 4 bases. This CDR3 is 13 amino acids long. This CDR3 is CASSHGTAETQYF. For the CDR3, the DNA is TGTGCCAGCAGCCACGGGACAGCAGAGACCCAGTACTTC.

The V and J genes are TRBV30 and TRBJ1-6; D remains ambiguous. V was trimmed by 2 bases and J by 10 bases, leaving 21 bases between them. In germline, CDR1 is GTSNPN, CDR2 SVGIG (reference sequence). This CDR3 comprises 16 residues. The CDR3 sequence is CAWSPLSARLGSPLHF. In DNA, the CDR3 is TGTGCCTGGAGTCCCCTTTCCGCCAGGTTGGGATCACCCCTCCACTTT.

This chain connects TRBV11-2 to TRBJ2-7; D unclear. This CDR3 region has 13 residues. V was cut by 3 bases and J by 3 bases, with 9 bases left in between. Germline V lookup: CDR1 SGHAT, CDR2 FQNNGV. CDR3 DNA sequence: TGTGCCAGCAGCTTGACCGGTGGCTACGAGCAGTACTTC. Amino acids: CASSLTGGYEQYF.

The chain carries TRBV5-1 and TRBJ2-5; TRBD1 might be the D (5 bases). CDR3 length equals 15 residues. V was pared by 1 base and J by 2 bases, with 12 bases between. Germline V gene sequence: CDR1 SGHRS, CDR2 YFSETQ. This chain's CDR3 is CASSLTGISQETQYF. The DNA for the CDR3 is TGCGCCAGCAGCTTGACAGGTATATCTCAAGAGACCCAGTACTTC.

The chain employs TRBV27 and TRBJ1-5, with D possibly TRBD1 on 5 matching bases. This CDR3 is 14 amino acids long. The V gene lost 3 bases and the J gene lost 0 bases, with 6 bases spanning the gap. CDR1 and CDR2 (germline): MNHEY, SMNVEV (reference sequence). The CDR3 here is CASSLGGSNQPQHF. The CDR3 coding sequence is TGTGCCAGCAGTTTGGGGGGTAGCAATCAGCCCCAGCATTTT.

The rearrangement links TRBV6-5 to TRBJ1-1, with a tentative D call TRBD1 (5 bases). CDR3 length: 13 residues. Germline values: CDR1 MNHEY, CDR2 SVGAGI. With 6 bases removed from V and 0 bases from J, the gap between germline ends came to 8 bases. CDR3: CASSGTVNTEAFF. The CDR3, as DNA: TGTGCCAGCAGCGGGACGGTGAACACTGAAGCTTTCTTT.